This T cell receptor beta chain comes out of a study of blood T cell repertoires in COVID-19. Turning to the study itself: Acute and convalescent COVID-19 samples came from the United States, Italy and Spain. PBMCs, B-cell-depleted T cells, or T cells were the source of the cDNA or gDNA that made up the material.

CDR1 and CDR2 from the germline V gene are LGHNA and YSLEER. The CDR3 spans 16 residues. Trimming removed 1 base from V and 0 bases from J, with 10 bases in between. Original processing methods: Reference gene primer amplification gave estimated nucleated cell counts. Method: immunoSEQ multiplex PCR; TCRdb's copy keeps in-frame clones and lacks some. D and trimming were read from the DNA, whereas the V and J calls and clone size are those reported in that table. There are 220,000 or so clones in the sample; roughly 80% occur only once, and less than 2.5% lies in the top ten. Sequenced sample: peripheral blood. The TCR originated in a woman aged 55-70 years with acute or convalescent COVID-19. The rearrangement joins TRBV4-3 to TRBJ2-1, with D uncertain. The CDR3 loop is CASSQAPVYSYNEQFF. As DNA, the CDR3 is TGCGCCAGCAGCCAAGCCCCAGTATACTCCTACAATGAGCAGTTCTTC.